This T cell receptor (beta chain) stems from a study of spatial heterogeneity in lung cancer. Study as a whole: The study consistently detected more beta-chain than alpha-chain sequences.

General study results and limits: The number of expanded tumor alpha and beta chains correlated with mutation number.

A single record per CDR3 protein comes from TCRdb applying MiXCR to the 5' RACE reads. The sample records around 100,000 distinct CDR3 sequences, about 4.4% being singletons. Time point given: sample taken at primary tumor resection. Untreated early-stage non-small cell lung cancer patients, around 70 in total, were the donors. Many counts were recorded for this clonotype. The antigen is unknown. The source was lung tumor tissue, collected at surgery. This clonotype was obtained from a male donor with early-stage non-small cell lung cancer.

The CDR3 region has the DNA TGTGCCAGCGGACTCGGACTCCAACATGAGCAGTTCTTC. The encoded protein is CASGLGLQHEQFF. The V gene is TRBV7-2, the J gene TRBJ2-1, with a weak D call TRBD2 (5 bases). Looked up from germline, CDR1 is SGHTA and CDR2 is FQGNSA. The CDR3 spans 13 residues. With 8 bases removed from V and 8 bases from J, the gap between germline ends came to 16 bases.